The present T cell receptor beta chain was sequenced within a study of CD8 T cells in ankylosing spondylitis. Whole-study findings and limits: Some motif variants had been reported before (in reactive arthritis synovial fluid and blood). Peripheral blood samples showed relatively rare disease-linked clones, and these clones were CD8+. Researchers reportedly found disease-linked clones significantly enriched in matched ankylosing spondylitis synovial fluid. Ankylosing spondylitis blood appeared to be characterized by a TCR beta motif of about eight highly homologous variants.

Turning to this clonotype: Its specificity is unknown.

The CDR3 loop spans 13 amino acids. Germline V lookup: CDR1 SGDLS, CDR2 YYNGEE. Between the trimmed V and J ends, which lost 10 bases and 4 bases, there was a span of 15 bases. As the method for making TCR beta libraries, quantitative 5'-RACE with molecular barcodes was used. TCRdb re-analysed the 5' RACE reads in MiXCR, keeping a single row per CDR3 protein. The table shows hundreds of thousands of distinct CDR3 sequences, with approximately 26% occurring only once. The sample taken for sequencing was blood, either unsorted or a sorted T cell fraction (not recorded which). The J gene is TRBJ1-5, the V gene TRBV9; TRBD1 is a possible D gene (6 bases). This TCR was sampled from a male donor with ankylosing spondylitis. The CDR3 sequence: CARRGRGNQPQHF. The CDR3 DNA reads TGTGCCCGGCGAGGGAGGGGGAATCAGCCCCAGCATTTT.